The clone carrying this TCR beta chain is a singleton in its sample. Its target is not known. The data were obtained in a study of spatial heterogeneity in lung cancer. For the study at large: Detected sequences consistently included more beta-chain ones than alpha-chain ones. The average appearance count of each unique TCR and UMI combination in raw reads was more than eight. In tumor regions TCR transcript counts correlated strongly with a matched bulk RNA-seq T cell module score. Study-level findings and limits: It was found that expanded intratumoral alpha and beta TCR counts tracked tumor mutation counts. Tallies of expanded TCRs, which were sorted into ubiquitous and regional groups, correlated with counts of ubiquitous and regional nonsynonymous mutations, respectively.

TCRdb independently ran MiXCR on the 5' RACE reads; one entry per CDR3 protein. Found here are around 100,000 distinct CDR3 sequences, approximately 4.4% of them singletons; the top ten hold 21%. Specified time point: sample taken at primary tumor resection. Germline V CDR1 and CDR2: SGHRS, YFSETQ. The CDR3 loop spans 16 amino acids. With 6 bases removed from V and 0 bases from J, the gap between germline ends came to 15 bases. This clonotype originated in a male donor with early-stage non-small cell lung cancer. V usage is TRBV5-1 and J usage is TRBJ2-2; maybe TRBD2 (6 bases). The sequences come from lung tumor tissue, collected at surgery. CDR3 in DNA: TGCGCCAGCACCACGCAGTCTAGCGCGAACACCGGGGAGCTGTTTTTT. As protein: CASTTQSSANTGELFF.